A selection of T cell receptor beta chains follows, all from one sample in a study of blood T cell repertoires in COVID-19. The assay was immunoSEQ multiplex PCR, and TCRdb's table has in-frame clones only and misses some. The repertoire holds 200,000 to 300,000 clones, with approximately 86% as singletons. Sequenced input: peripheral blood. The origin of the receptors is a man aged 30 to 45 with active or convalescent COVID-19. Each CDR3 is given with its conserved first and last residue. The order of the fields is CDR3 protein, CDR3 DNA, clone size, J gene, V gene, D gene. The D gene is left open where the match is weak. Expanded clones are given a class, and other clones once, few, many or no size at all.

CASSPEAGGPDEQYF TGTGCCAGCAGTCCTGAAGCGGGGGGGCCCGACGAGCAGTACTTC few TRBJ2-7 TRBV6-5 TRBD2
CATSRDLSSGNQPQHF TGTGCCACCAGCAGAGATTTGTCCTCGGGCAATCAGCCCCAGCATTTT once TRBJ1-5 TRBV15 .
CASSESSGWTEAFF TGCGCCAGCAGTGAGTCTTCGGGTTGGACTGAAGCTTTCTTT . TRBJ1-1 TRBV10-1 .
CASSWTGVGTGELFF TGCGCCAGCAGCTGGACCGGGGTGGGGACCGGGGAGCTGTTTTTT . TRBJ2-2 TRBV5-1 .
CASSLTPGTEAFF TGTGCCAGCAGCCTCACCCCCGGGACTGAAGCTTTCTTT . TRBJ1-1 TRBV11-1 .
CASSPTGGPNQPQHF TGTGCCAGCAGCCCCACCGGGGGGCCTAATCAGCCCCAGCATTTT . TRBJ1-5 TRBV9 .
CASSLGGTGTGNTIYF TGCGCCAGCAGCTTGGGTGGGACAGGGACTGGAAACACCATATATTTT . TRBJ1-3 TRBV5-1 TRBD1
CASSPGQYMNTEAFF TGTGCCAGCAGCCCAGGACAGTACATGAACACTGAAGCTTTCTTT . TRBJ1-1 TRBV4-2 .
CASSRDRFNYGYTF TGTGCCAGCAGCCGGGACAGATTTAACTATGGCTACACCTTC . TRBJ1-2 TRBV6-5 TRBD1
CATSRANPGGYNEQFF TGTGCCACCAGCAGAGCCAATCCCGGGGGCTACAATGAGCAGTTCTTC . TRBJ2-1 TRBV15 .
CASSQREVYGYTF TGTGCCAGCAGCCAAAGGGAGGTCTATGGCTACACCTTC . TRBJ1-2 TRBV3-1/TRBV3-2 .
CASSPGGGDEKLFF TGTGCCAGCAGCCCCGGGGGGGGCGATGAAAAACTGTTTTTT once TRBJ1-4 TRBV7-9 .
CASRLRAGQGGEQYF TGTGCCAGCAGATTACGGGCAGGGCAAGGTGGCGAGCAGTACTTC . TRBJ2-7 TRBV6-5 .
CASSSGQGWGSGNTIYF TGTGCCAGCAGCTCGGGACAGGGATGGGGATCTGGAAACACCATATATTTT . TRBJ1-3 TRBV5-5 TRBD1
CASSSTGSPLYGYTF TGTGCCAGCAGCTCTACCGGGAGCCCCCTCTATGGCTACACCTTC . TRBJ1-2 TRBV7-2 .
CASRGKAVSGGAGETQYF TGTGCCAGCAGAGGCAAGGCGGTTAGCGGGGGGGCGGGAGAGACCCAGTACTTC . TRBJ2-5 TRBV2 TRBD2
CASGGEAYEQYF TGTGCCAGCGGAGGTGAGGCCTACGAGCAGTACTTC . TRBJ2-7 TRBV2 .
CASSGQGVETQYF TGTGCCAGCAGCGGACAGGGGGTCGAGACCCAGTACTTC . TRBJ2-5 TRBV6-5 TRBD1
CASSILAGATDTQYF TGTGCCAGCAGCATACTAGCGGGGGCCACAGATACGCAGTATTTT . TRBJ2-3 TRBV5-4 TRBD2
CASSADRGRSYNSPLHF TGCGCCAGCAGCGCGGACAGGGGTCGGTCCTATAATTCACCCCTCCACTTT . TRBJ1-6 TRBV10-1 TRBD1
CASSYSISTTEAFF TGTGCCAGCAGTTACTCAATCTCTACCACTGAAGCTTTCTTT . TRBJ1-1 TRBV6-5 .
CASSTGQGEAFF TGCGCCAGCAGCACAGGACAGGGTGAAGCTTTCTTT few TRBJ1-1 TRBV5-1 TRBD1
CASSDLAGGSDTQYF TGTGCCAGCAGTGACCTAGCGGGGGGCTCAGATACGCAGTATTTT . TRBJ2-3 TRBV6-2/TRBV6-3 TRBD2
CAVNLADSLATNEKLFF TGTGCCGTAAACCTCGCGGACAGCCTTGCAACTAATGAAAAACTGTTTTTT . TRBJ1-4 TRBV19 .
CASSYGRGGQPQHF TGTGCCAGCAGCTACGGCAGGGGTGGTCAGCCCCAGCATTTT . TRBJ1-5 TRBV6-5 .
CASSFSDYEQYF TGTGCCAGCAGCTTCTCAGACTACGAGCAGTACTTC . TRBJ2-7 TRBV7-8 .
CASSLSDSLGRETQYF TGTGCCAGCAGTTTATCGGACTCCCTGGGTCGGGAGACCCAGTACTTC . TRBJ2-5 TRBV27 .
CASSLGTGEAPNQPQHF TGTGCCAGCAGCTTAGGGACAGGGGAGGCCCCCAATCAGCCCCAGCATTTT . TRBJ1-5 TRBV7-9 TRBD1
CASSRDRGGTNEKLFF TGTGCCAGCAGCCGGGACAGGGGAGGGACTAATGAAAAACTGTTTTTT . TRBJ1-4 TRBV9 TRBD1
CASSVGTSGSYEQYF TGTGCCAGCAGCGTCGGGACTAGCGGATCCTACGAGCAGTACTTC . TRBJ2-7 TRBV9 TRBD2
CSVEDSASTDTQYF TGCAGCGTTGAGGACAGTGCTAGCACAGATACGCAGTATTTT . TRBJ2-3 TRBV29-1 .
CASSPRIQGPGPNTEAFF TGTGCCAGCTCACCAAGGATACAGGGTCCGGGCCCGAACACTGAAGCTTTCTTT . TRBJ1-1 TRBV18 .
CASSLPLQAEKLFF TGTGCCAGCAGCTTACCTCTGCAGGCTGAAAAACTGTTTTTT . TRBJ1-4 TRBV7-2 .
CASSYAGRPEAFF TGTGCCAGCAGCTACGCGGGCCGACCTGAAGCTTTCTTT . TRBJ1-1 TRBV12-3/TRBV12-4 .
CASSLVEFGETQYF TGTGCCAGCAGCTTGGTCGAATTCGGAGAGACCCAGTACTTC . TRBJ2-5 TRBV5-6 .
CASSEGHQGVTGRSGNQPQHF TGTGCCAGCAGTGAAGGACACCAGGGGGTCACGGGGAGAAGTGGGAATCAGCCCCAGCATTTT . TRBJ1-5 TRBV6-1 TRBD1
CAWRPGTSGFTDTQYF TGTGCCTGGAGACCCGGGACTAGCGGGTTCACAGATACGCAGTATTTT . TRBJ2-3 TRBV30 TRBD2
CASSRRDSLSYEQYF TGTGCCAGCAGCCGGAGGGACAGCCTCTCCTACGAGCAGTACTTC . TRBJ2-7 TRBV14 .
CASIYQAGPNEKLFF TGTGCCAGCATTTATCAGGCAGGCCCTAATGAAAAACTGTTTTTT . TRBJ1-4 TRBV2 .
CASSAREAANHEQFF TGTGCCAGCAGCGCCCGGGAAGCCGCGAACCATGAGCAGTTCTTC . TRBJ2-1 TRBV7-6 .
CASSLANTEAFF TGTGCCAGCAGCTTAGCTAACACTGAAGCTTTCTTT . TRBJ1-1 TRBV11-2 .
CASSVGRDRRNSPLHF TGTGCCAGCAGCGTCGGAAGGGACAGACGGAATTCACCCCTCCACTTT few TRBJ1-6 TRBV3-1/TRBV3-2 TRBD1
CASSHIAPPTNEKLFF TGCGCCAGCAGCCACATCGCGCCTCCAACTAATGAAAAACTGTTTTTT . TRBJ1-4 TRBV4-3 .
CASSPGGGTLLYSNQPQHF TGTGCCAGCAGTCCGGGCGGGGGAACCCTACTTTATAGCAATCAGCCCCAGCATTTT few TRBJ1-5 TRBV6-2/TRBV6-3 .
CASEEGQGVNEQFF TGTGCCAGCGAGGAGGGACAGGGGGTCAATGAGCAGTTCTTC few TRBJ2-1 TRBV2 TRBD1
CASSLGDRVDNEQFF TGTGCCAGCAGCTTGGGGGACAGGGTTGACAATGAGCAGTTCTTC . TRBJ2-1 TRBV5-4 TRBD1
CASSQVTGTGTYEQYF TGTGCCAGCAGCCAAGTTACCGGGACAGGGACCTACGAGCAGTACTTC . TRBJ2-7 TRBV4-2 TRBD1
CASGAGRHSNQPQHF TGTGCCAGCGGTGCCGGCAGACATAGCAATCAGCCCCAGCATTTT . TRBJ1-5 TRBV2 .
CASSATGGDQPQHF TGTGCCAGCAGCGCGACAGGGGGCGATCAGCCCCAGCATTTT . TRBJ1-5 TRBV11-2 TRBD1
CATSRDRGLGEKLFF TGTGCCACCAGCAGGGACAGGGGGTTGGGTGAAAAACTGTTTTTT once TRBJ1-4 TRBV15 TRBD1
CASSYGGGRLRGFTDTQYF TGTGCCAGCAGTTACGGTGGTGGACGGTTGAGGGGGTTCACAGATACGCAGTATTTT . TRBJ2-3 TRBV6-2/TRBV6-3 .
CASRRTVDSGNTIYF TGTGCCAGTAGGAGGACAGTGGACTCTGGAAACACCATATATTTT . TRBJ1-3 TRBV19 .
CASSFLLSTDTQYF TGCGCCAGCAGCTTCCTTCTAAGCACAGATACGCAGTATTTT . TRBJ2-3 TRBV5-1 .
CASSQPGGNEQFF TGTGCCAGCAGCCAACCGGGGGGGAATGAGCAGTTCTTC . TRBJ2-1 TRBV27 TRBD2
CASSQGAADTQYF TGTGCCAGCTCCCAGGGGGCGGCAGATACGCAGTATTTT . TRBJ2-3 TRBV6-5 TRBD1